This T cell receptor beta chain was documented in a study of blood T cell repertoires in COVID-19. The CDR3 extends over 16 amino acids. Germline CDR1 and CDR2: MNHEY and SMNVEV (reference sequence). Unmatched junction bases numbered 16, after V lost 5 bases and J lost 9 bases. Original handling: Amplification of reference gene primers was used by the study to estimate nucleated cell counts. Clones were read by immunoSEQ multiplex PCR, and TCRdb kept only the in-frame ones, dropping some. V and J calls and clone size come straight from that table; D and trimming were deduced from the DNA. The table includes roughly 260,000 clones, 75% to 95% detected once.

Sequencing used PBMCs or T cells enriched from blood (not recorded which). The sequence derives from a woman aged 18-29 years who had recovered from COVID-19. The chain is built from TRBV27 and TRBJ2-7, with 10 bases fitting TRBD1. The CDR3, as DNA: TGTGCCAGCAGTCCCCCAACCGGGACAGGGGCCTACAGGCAGTACTTC. It codes for CASSPPTGTGAYRQYF.